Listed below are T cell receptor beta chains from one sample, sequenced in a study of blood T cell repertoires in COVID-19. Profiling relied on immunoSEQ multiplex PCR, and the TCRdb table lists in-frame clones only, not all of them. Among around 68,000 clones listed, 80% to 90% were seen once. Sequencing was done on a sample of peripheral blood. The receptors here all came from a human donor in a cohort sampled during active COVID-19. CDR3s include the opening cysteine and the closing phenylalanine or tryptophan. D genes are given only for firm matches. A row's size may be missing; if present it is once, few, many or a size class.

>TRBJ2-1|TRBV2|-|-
TGTGCCAGCAAGAAGGGGGAACGCTCCTACAATGAGCAGTTCTTC
CASKKGERSYNEQFF
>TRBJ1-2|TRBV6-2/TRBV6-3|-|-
TGTGCCAGCAGTGCAGGGTCGCTGAGGTATGGCTACACCTTC
CASSAGSLRYGYTF
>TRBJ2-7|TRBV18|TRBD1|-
TGTGCCAGCTCACCTCGGGACAGGTCCTACGAGCAGTACTTC
CASSPRDRSYEQYF
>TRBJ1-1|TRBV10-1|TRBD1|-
TGCGCCAGCAGTGAGGCCGACAGGGGTGAAGCTTTCTTT
CASSEADRGEAFF
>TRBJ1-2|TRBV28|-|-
TGTGCCAGCAACAAGAAAGGGGGGGGCTATGGCTACACCTTC
CASNKKGGGYGYTF
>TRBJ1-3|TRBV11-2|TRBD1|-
TGTGCCAGCAGCTCTCCTTCGGGACAGAGCTCTGGAAACACCATATATTTT
CASSSPSGQSSGNTIYF
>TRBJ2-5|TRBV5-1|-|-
TGCGCCAGCAGCTTGGGCGGGCCCCAAGAGACCCAGTACTTC
CASSLGGPQETQYF
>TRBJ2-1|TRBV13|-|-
TGTGCCAGCAGCTGGGGGCGGGGGAGCTCCTACAATGAGCAGTTCTTC
CASSWGRGSSYNEQFF
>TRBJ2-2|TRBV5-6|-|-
TGTGCCAGCAGCCCCCCAGAGGCCTTCACCGGGGAGCTGTTTTTT
CASSPPEAFTGELFF
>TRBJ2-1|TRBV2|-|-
TGTGCCAGCAGCGTTTTACGGACACACAATGAGCAGTTCTTC
CASSVLRTHNEQFF
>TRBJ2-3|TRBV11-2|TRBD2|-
TGTGCCAGCAGCTTAAGGGCTAGCGGTACCACAGATACGCAGTATTTT
CASSLRASGTTDTQYF
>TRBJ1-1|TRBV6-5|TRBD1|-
TGTGCCAGCAGTAAGACAGGGGATGCCCCAGCTTTCTTT
CASSKTGDAPAFF
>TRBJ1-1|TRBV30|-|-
TGTGCCTATACCAAGTGGCAGTTGAACACTGAAGCTTTCTTT
CAYTKWQLNTEAFF
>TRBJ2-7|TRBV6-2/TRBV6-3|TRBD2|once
TGTGCCAGCAGTTACTCGACTAGCGGGGGGTACGAGCAGTACTTC
CASSYSTSGGYEQYF
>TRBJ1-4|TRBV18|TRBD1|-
TGTGCCAGCTCCCCCGGGACAGGGTCCCTTAATGAAAAACTGTTTTTT
CASSPGTGSLNEKLFF
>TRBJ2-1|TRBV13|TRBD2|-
TGTGCCAGCAGCTTAGGGTCTAGCGGGATTGTTGAGCAGTTCTTC
CASSLGSSGIVEQFF
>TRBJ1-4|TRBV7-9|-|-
TGTGCCAGCAGCTTAGGGGGAGTAGGTGAAAAACTGTTTTTT
CASSLGGVGEKLFF
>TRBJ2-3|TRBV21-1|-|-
TGTGCCAGCAGCACTACTCCCCCTTTCACAGATACGCAGTATTTT
CASSTTPPFTDTQYF
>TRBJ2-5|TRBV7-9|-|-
TGTGCCAGCAGCAAAACAGGGATGGAGACCCAGTACTTC
CASSKTGMETQYF
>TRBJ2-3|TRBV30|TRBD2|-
TGTGCCTGGAGTTCCAAAGCGGGGGGCCTTTTCACAGATACGCAGTATTTT
CAWSSKAGGLFTDTQYF
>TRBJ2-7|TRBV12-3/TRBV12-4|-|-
TGTGCCAGCAGGTTACAGGGCGTCCACGAGCAGTACTTC
CASRLQGVHEQYF
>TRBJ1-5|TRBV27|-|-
TGTGCCAGCAGTTTATCGGGACACATCCAGCCCCAGCATTTT
CASSLSGHIQPQHF
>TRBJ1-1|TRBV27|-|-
TGTGCCAGCAGTTCTCGTTCAGGTGAAGCTTTCTTT
CASSSRSGEAFF
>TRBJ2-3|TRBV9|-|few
TGTGCCAGCAGCAAGACTAGGGTCAGCACAGATACGCAGTATTTT
CASSKTRVSTDTQYF
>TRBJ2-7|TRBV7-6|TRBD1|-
TGTGCCAGCAGCTTAGTGGTCCGGGACAGGGGCTCCTACGAGCAGTACTTC
CASSLVVRDRGSYEQYF
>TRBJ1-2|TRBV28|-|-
TGTGCCAGCAGTCGACCACATAGGACCGGTTCGAGGGACACCTTC
CASSRPHRTGSRDTF
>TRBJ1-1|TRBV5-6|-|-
TGTGCCAGCAGCACTAGGGGGGGCAGGACTGAAGCTTTCTTT
CASSTRGGRTEAFF
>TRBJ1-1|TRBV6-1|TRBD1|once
TGTGCCAGCAGTGAGCTTCAGGGGGTGAAAAAGATGAACACTGAAGCTTTCTTT
CASSELQGVKKMNTEAFF
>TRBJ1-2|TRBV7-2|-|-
TGTGCCAGCGTTGGAGCGAATAACTATGGCTACACCTTC
CASVGANNYGYTF
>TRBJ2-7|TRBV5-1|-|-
TGCGCCAGCAGCTTGGCGGGGAGGAGAAGGACCTCCTACGAGCAGTACTTC
CASSLAGRRRTSYEQYF
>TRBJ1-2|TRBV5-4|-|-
TGTGCCAGCAGCTTTCCCAGTGGCAGTAACTATGGCTACACCTTC
CASSFPSGSNYGYTF
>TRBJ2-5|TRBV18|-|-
TGTGCCAGCTCACCCCGCCAGGGTAGGGAGACCCAGTACTTC
CASSPRQGRETQYF
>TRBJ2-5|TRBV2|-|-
TGTGCCAGCAGTTATCAAGAGACCCAGTACTTC
CASSYQETQYF
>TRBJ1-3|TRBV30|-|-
TGTGCCTGGGGCACAGGGTTCTCTGGAAACACCATATATTTT
CAWGTGFSGNTIYF
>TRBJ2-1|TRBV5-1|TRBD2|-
TGCGCCAGCAGCCCCGGGGGTCTAGCGGGAGGGTACTATGAGCAGTTCTTC
CASSPGGLAGGYYEQFF
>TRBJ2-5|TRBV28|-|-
TGTGCCACGTTCTCGCCCAAAAGGGGGTGGGAGACCCAGTACTTC
CATFSPKRGWETQYF
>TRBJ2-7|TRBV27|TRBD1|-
TGTGCCAGCAGTTTATCTCCGAGGGGGACAGGGGTTGTCGAGCAGTACTTC
CASSLSPRGTGVVEQYF
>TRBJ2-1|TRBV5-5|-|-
TGTGCCAGCAGCTTGTTTCGGGAGCCGTCGGCGGAGCAGTTCTTC
CASSLFREPSAEQFF
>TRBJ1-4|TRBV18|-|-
TGTGCCAGCTCACCAAGGGACTCCGCTAATGAAAAACTGTTTTTT
CASSPRDSANEKLFF
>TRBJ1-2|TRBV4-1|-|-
TGCGCCAGCAGCCGAGCAGGGACTAACTATGGCTACACCTTC
CASSRAGTNYGYTF
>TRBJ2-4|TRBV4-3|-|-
TGCGCCAGCAGCTACGAAATGGCCCGTTTAGCCAAAAACATTCAGTACTTC
CASSYEMARLAKNIQYF
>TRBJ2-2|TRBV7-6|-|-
TGTGCCAGCAGTTCCGGGAGTCACACCGGGGAGCTGTTTTTT
CASSSGSHTGELFF
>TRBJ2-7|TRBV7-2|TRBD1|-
TGTGCCAGCAGCTTACTCGGGACAGGGAACTCCTACGAGCAGTACTTC
CASSLLGTGNSYEQYF
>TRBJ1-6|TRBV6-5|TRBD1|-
TGTGCCAGCAGCTTCAGGGGGCGTACGGCACCCCTCCACTTT
CASSFRGRTAPLHF
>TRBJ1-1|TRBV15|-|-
TGTGCCACCAGCAGAGATCTCTCCAGGGGTTCGAACACTGAAGCTTTCTTT
CATSRDLSRGSNTEAFF
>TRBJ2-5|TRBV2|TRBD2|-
TGTGCCAGCAGTGGCGGGGGGGATGAGACCCAGTACTTC
CASSGGGDETQYF